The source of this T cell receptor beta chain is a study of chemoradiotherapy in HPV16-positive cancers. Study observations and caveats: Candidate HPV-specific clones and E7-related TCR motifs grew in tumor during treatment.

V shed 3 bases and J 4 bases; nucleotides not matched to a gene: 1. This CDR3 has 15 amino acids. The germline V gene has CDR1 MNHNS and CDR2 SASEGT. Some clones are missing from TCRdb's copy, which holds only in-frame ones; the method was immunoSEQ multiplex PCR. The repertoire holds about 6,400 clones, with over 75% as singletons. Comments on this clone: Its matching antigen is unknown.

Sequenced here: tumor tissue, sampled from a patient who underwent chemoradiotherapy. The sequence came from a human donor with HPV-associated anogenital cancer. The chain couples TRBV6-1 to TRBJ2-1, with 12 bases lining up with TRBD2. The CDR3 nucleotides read TGTGCCAGCAGTGATCTAGCGGGGGGGTACAATGAGCAGTTCTTC. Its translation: CASSDLAGGYNEQFF.